Listed here is a single T cell receptor beta chain. Germline values: CDR1 SNHLY, CDR2 FYNNEI. Trimming at V came to 6 bases and at J to 0 bases, leaving 6 bases not matched to a gene. The CDR3 extends over 15 amino acids. This sample was included in a study of blood T cell repertoires in COVID-19. Study information: T cells, B-cell-depleted T cells, or PBMCs provided the cDNA or gDNA that served as material.

The method was immunoSEQ multiplex PCR; TCRdb's version includes in-frame clones alone and lacks a portion of them. The sample records approximately 130,000 clones, over 55% being singletons. The source is a woman in her 70s with acute or convalescent COVID-19. Material: peripheral blood. The rearrangement uses TRBV2 and TRBJ2-7; 9 nucleotides align to TRBD1. Here the CDR3 reads CASRSGTGFSYEQYF. The CDR3 coding sequence is TGTGCCAGCAGGTCCGGGACAGGGTTCTCCTACGAGCAGTACTTC.